A selection of T cell receptor beta chains follows, all from one sample in a study of molecular identifiers for immune sequencing clone quantification. TCRdb ran MiXCR on the PCR reads and lists one entry per CDR3 protein. Of a few hundred thousand distinct CDR3 sequences listed, 24% are singletons. Sequencing was done on a sample of naive CD8+ T cells from blood, with Jurkat cell RNA spiked in. These receptor sequences come from a human donor in good health. Some libraries in this study had Jurkat cell RNA spiked in. Both conserved end residues are part of each CDR3. The D gene is left open where the match is weak. Clone size, where shown, is once, few, many, or a class for clones that have expanded.

>TRBV27|.|few|TRBJ2-7
CASSLVQDYEQYF
TGTGCCAGCAGTTTAGTACAGGACTACGAGCAGTACTTC
>TRBV7-2|.|many|TRBJ1-2
CASSLDSPGYTF
TGTGCCAGCAGCTTAGATAGTCCTGGCTACACCTTC
>TRBV6-2/TRBV6-3|TRBD2|.|TRBJ2-3
CASSYGEGPCTDTQYF
TGTGCCAGCAGTTACGGGGAGGGGCCATGCACAGATACGCAGTATTTT
>TRBV11-2|TRBD1|.|TRBJ2-3
CASSLGPRATGGSTDTQYF
TGTGCCAGCAGCTTAGGGCCTAGGGCGACAGGGGGAAGCACAGATACGCAGTATTTT
>TRBV5-1|TRBD1|many|TRBJ2-3
CASSFGQAGTDTQYF
TGCGCCAGCAGCTTCGGACAGGCTGGCACAGATACGCAGTATTTT
>TRBV4-3|.|.|TRBJ1-1
CASSQALREGVPEAFF
TGCGCCAGCAGCCAAGCTCTAAGGGAAGGGGTCCCAGAAGCTTTCTTT
>TRBV28|.|few|TRBJ1-5
CASRKQGYSNQPQHF
TGTGCCAGCAGGAAACAGGGTTATAGCAATCAGCCCCAGCATTTT
>TRBV29-1|.|many|TRBJ2-7
CSVEDQFYEQYF
TGCAGCGTTGAAGATCAGTTCTACGAGCAGTACTTC
>TRBV12-3/TRBV12-4|.|many|TRBJ2-3
CASITTPGKGSGYTQYF
TGTGCCAGCATCACGACTCCCGGCAAGGGCTCGGGGTATACGCAGTATTTT
>TRBV6-5|.|few|TRBJ2-7
CASSPTGFPYEQYF
TGTGCCAGCAGTCCAACAGGGTTTCCCTACGAGCAGTACTTC
>TRBV27|.|.|TRBJ2-7
CASSNRVSDEQYF
TGTGCCAGCAGTAACAGGGTTTCCGACGAGCAGTACTTC
>TRBV12-3/TRBV12-4|.|many|TRBJ1-5
CASSPQGYNQPQHF
TGTGCCAGCAGTCCACAGGGTTACAATCAGCCCCAGCATTTT
>TRBV4-1|TRBD2|few|TRBJ2-3
CASSQGAGRYADTQYF
TGCGCCAGCAGCCAAGGAGCGGGAAGGTATGCAGATACGCAGTATTTT
>TRBV30|.|.|TRBJ2-3
CAWGTDTQYF
TGTGCCTGGGGCACAGATACGCAGTATTTT
>TRBV21-1|.|many|TRBJ1-6
CASSRDTLGSPLHF
TGTGCCAGCAGCCGGGACACATTAGGGTCACCCCTCCACTTT
>TRBV12-3/TRBV12-4|TRBD1|many|TRBJ2-5
CASSPSGGFETQYF
TGTGCCAGCAGTCCATCAGGGGGCTTCGAGACCCAGTACTTC
>TRBV15|.|.|TRBJ1-2
CATSRDEGDGYTF
TGTGCCACCAGCAGAGATGAGGGGGACGGCTACACCTTC
>TRBV7-9|.|few|TRBJ2-7
CASSPDHRSYEQYF
TGTGCCAGCAGTCCAGACCACAGGTCCTACGAGCAGTACTTC
>TRBV4-2|.|many|TRBJ2-6
CASSQAATRGNVLTF
TGTGCCAGCAGCCAAGCGGCCACAAGGGGCAACGTCCTGACTTTC
>TRBV19|.|.|TRBJ1-2
CASSVGKYGYTF
TGTGCCTCATCGGTCGGCAAATATGGCTACACCTTC
>TRBV24-1|TRBD2|many|TRBJ2-2
CATSDLGGRAAGELFF
TGTGCCACCAGTGATCTCGGCGGGAGGGCCGCCGGGGAGCTGTTTTTT
>TRBV5-6|.|.|TRBJ2-4
CASSLSPPASQDIQYF
TGTGCCAGCAGCTTGTCCCCCCCGGCTAGCCAAGACATTCAGTACTTC
>TRBV4-1|TRBD1|few|TRBJ2-7
CASSQGWVGTGVPYEQYF
TGCGCCAGCAGCCAAGGGTGGGTCGGGACAGGGGTCCCCTACGAGCAGTACTTC